This T cell receptor (beta chain) appears in the sequencing data of a study of radiotherapy plus CTLA-4 blockade in lung cancer. Study summary: Around 18% of enrolled patients responded objectively, and roughly 31% had disease control.

People whose metastatic non-small-cell lung cancer was chemo-refractory got focal radiation along with CTLA-4 blockade by ipilimumab. Generated by immunoSEQ multiplex PCR, the TCRdb table keeps only in-frame clones and is missing some. The sample holds tens of thousands of clones, 78% seen once. Germline V CDR1 and CDR2: SGHTA, FQGNSA. The CDR3 totals 18 residues. J gave up 0 bases and V 1 base, and 5 bases lay outside the gene matches. Remarks on this clone: Antigen: not known.

Study observations and caveats: Radiotherapy was combined with ipilimumab, and tumor-derived TCR clones then expanded in blood.

The chain recombines TRBV7-2 with TRBJ2-1, with 11 nucleotides matching TRBD2. This sequence was found in a human donor with non-small cell lung cancer who had a partial response to radiotherapy plus ipilimumab. Some clones in this sample may be carry-over from other donors' samples. The sequences come from peripheral blood, collected from a patient treated with radiotherapy plus ipilimumab. The CDR3 is CASSLVAGGFSSYNEQFF. CDR3 bases: TGTGCCAGCAGCTTAGTAGCGGGGGGGTTCAGCTCCTACAATGAGCAGTTCTTC.